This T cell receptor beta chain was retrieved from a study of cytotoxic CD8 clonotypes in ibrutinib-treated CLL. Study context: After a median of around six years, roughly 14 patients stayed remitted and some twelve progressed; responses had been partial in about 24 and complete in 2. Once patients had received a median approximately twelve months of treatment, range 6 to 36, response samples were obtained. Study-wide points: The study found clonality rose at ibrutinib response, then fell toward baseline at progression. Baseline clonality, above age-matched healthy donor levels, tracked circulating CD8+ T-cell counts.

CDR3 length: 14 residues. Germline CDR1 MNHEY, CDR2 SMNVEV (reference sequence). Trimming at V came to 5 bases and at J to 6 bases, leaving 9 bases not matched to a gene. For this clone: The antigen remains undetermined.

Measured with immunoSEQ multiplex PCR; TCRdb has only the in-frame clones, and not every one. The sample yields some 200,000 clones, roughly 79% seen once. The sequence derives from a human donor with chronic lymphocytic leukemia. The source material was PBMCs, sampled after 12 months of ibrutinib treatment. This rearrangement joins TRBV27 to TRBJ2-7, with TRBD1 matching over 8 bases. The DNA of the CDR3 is TGTGCCAGCAGTGTCCAGGGGGCCCTCGTCGAGCAGTACTTC. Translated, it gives CASSVQGALVEQYF.